The clone carrying this T cell receptor beta chain is categorized as medium-sized. The data derive from a study of spatial heterogeneity in lung cancer. TCRdb re-analysed the 5' RACE reads in MiXCR, keeping a single row per CDR3 protein. The table shows tens of thousands of distinct CDR3 sequences, with 5.5% to 7% occurring only once. V was clipped by 4 bases and J by 3 bases, with 17 bases between them. Per the germline V gene, CDR1 is SGDLS and CDR2 is YYNGEE. The CDR3 has 16 amino acids. Sample time point: sample taken at primary tumor resection. Tumor, nontumor lung or frozen PBMC supplied whole RNA that was sequenced unsorted.

The sequencing used PBMCs, collected at surgery. This TCR was sampled from a male donor with early-stage non-small cell lung cancer. The rearrangement uses TRBV9 and TRBJ1-5, with a tentative D call TRBD1 (5 bases). CDR3 protein: CASSTGLGGVNQPQHF. For the CDR3, the DNA is TGTGCCAGCAGCACGGGACTGGGAGGCGTCAATCAGCCCCAGCATTTT.